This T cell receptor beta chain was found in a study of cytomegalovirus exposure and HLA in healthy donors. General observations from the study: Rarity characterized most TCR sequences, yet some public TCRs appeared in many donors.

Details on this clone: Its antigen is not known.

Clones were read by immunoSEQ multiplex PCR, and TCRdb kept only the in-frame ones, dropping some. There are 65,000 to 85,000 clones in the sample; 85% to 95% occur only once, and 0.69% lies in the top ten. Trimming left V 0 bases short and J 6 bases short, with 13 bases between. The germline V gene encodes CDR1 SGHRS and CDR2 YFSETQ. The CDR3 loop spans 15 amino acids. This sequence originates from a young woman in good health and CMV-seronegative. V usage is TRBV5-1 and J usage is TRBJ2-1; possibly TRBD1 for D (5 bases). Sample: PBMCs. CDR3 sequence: CASSLGQFPLNEQFF. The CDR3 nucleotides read TGCGCCAGCAGCTTGGGACAGTTCCCTCTCAATGAGCAGTTCTTC.